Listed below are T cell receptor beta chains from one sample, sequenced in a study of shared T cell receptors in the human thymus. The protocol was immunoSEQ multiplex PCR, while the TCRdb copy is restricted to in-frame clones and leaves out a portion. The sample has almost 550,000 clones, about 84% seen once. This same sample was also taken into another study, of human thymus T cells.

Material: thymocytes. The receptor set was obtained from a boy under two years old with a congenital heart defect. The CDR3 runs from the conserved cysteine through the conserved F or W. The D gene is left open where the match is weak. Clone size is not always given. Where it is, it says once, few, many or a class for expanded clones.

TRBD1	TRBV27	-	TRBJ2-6	CASSLLSRGFSGANVLTF	TGTGCCAGCAGTTTATTGTCCAGGGGGTTTTCTGGGGCCAACGTCCTGACTTTC
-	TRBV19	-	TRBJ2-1	CASSIAGSDEQFF	TGTGCCAGTAGTATAGCGGGGTCGGATGAGCAGTTCTTC
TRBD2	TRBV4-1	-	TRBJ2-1	CASSQGPRAGGPINEQFF	TGCGCCAGCAGCCAAGGACCCCGGGCGGGAGGGCCAATCAATGAGCAGTTCTTC
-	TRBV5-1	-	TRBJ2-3	CASSSGLTVDTQYF	TGCGCCAGCAGCTCGGGACTCACAGTGGATACGCAGTATTTT
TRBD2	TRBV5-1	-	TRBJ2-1	CASSGGGSGSANEQFF	TGCGCCAGCAGCGGGGGAGGGAGCGGGAGTGCTAATGAGCAGTTCTTC
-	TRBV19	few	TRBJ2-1	CASSMGRRATYNEQFF	TGTGCCAGTAGTATGGGCCGGAGGGCCACCTACAATGAGCAGTTCTTC
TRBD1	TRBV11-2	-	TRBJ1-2	CASSFRHRDRDYGYTF	TGTGCCAGCAGCTTTCGTCACCGGGACAGGGACTATGGCTACACCTTC
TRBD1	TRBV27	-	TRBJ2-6	CASSRTGENGANVLTF	TGTGCCAGCAGCAGGACAGGGGAAAATGGGGCCAACGTCCTGACTTTC
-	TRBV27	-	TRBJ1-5	CASNKTWGGTRNQPQHF	TGTGCCAGCAATAAGACATGGGGGGGGACACGCAATCAGCCCCAGCATTTT
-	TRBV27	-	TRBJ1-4	CASTPTPRGTNEKLFF	TGTGCCAGCACCCCCACCCCGCGCGGAACTAATGAAAAACTGTTTTTT
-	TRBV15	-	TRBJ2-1	CATSRGGPSYNEQFF	TGTGCCACCAGCAGGGGAGGCCCTTCTTACAATGAGCAGTTCTTC
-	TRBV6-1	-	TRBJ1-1	CASRENTEAFF	TGTGCCAGCCGGGAGAACACTGAAGCTTTCTTT
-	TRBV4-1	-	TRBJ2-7	CASSQDRRDRAYEQYF	TGCGCCAGCAGCCAAGATCGCAGAGACAGAGCCTACGAGCAGTACTTC
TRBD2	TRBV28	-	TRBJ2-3	CASSAGRERADTQYF	TGTGCCAGCAGCGCAGGGCGGGAGAGAGCAGATACGCAGTATTTT
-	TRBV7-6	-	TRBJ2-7	CASSPLWQGVNEQYF	TGTGCCAGCAGCCCCCTGTGGCAGGGCGTCAACGAGCAGTACTTC
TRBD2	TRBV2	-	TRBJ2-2	CASSLTGTSGRRNTGELFF	TGTGCCAGCAGTCTAACCGGGACTAGCGGGAGAAGGAACACCGGGGAGCTGTTTTTT
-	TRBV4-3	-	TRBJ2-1	CASSQAKGRSYNEQFF	TGCGCCAGCAGCCAAGCTAAGGGGAGGTCCTACAATGAGCAGTTCTTC
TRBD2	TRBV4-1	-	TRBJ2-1	CASSQDLLAGGREQFF	TGCGCCAGCAGCCAAGATCTCCTAGCGGGAGGCCGTGAGCAGTTCTTC
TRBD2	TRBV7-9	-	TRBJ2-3	CASRLTGRRDTQYF	TGTGCCAGCAGGTTAACCGGGAGGCGGGATACGCAGTATTTT
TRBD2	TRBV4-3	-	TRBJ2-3	CASSQAPQREQADTQYF	TGCGCCAGCAGCCAAGCCCCCCAGCGGGAGCAGGCAGATACGCAGTATTTT
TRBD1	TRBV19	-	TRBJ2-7	CASSASGQGAYGEQYF	TGTGCCAGTAGTGCGAGCGGACAGGGGGCATACGGTGAGCAGTACTTC
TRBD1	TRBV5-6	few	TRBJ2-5	CASSHHRGRRQETQYF	TGTGCCAGCAGCCACCACAGGGGGCGCAGGCAAGAGACCCAGTACTTC
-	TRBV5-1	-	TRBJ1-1	CASSLAKTPGTSMNTEAFF	TGCGCCAGCAGCTTGGCCAAGACACCCGGTACTAGTATGAACACTGAAGCTTTCTTT
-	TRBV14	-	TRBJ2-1	CASSQRLSYNEQFF	TGTGCCAGCAGCCAGCGGTTGAGCTACAATGAGCAGTTCTTC
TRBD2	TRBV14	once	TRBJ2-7	CASSQQLAVGQEQYF	TGTGCCAGCAGCCAACAACTAGCGGTGGGTCAGGAGCAGTACTTC
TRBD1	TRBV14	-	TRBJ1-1	CASSQDCRTGGDGWGTEAFF	TGTGCCAGCAGCCAAGATTGCAGGACAGGGGGCGACGGCTGGGGGACTGAAGCTTTCTTT
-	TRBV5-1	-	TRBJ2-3	CASSLVGDGGDTQYF	TGCGCCAGCAGCTTGGTGGGAGATGGTGGAGATACGCAGTATTTT
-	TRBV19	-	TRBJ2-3	CASSTEPSPGTDTQYF	TGTGCCAGTAGTACCGAGCCGTCGCCTGGCACAGATACGCAGTATTTT
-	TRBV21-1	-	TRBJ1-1	CASSKVRAANTEAFF	TGTGCCAGCAGCAAAGTGCGGGCAGCGAACACTGAAGCTTTCTTT
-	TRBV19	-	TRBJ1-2	CASSRDYGYTF	TGTGCCAGTAGCCGCGACTATGGCTACACCTTC
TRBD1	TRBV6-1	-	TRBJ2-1	CASSALMTPGQGQFF	TGTGCCAGCAGTGCCCTGATGACCCCGGGACAGGGGCAGTTCTTC
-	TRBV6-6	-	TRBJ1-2	CASSYGQGGGGYTF	TGTGCCAGCAGTTACGGGCAGGGAGGCGGTGGCTACACCTTC
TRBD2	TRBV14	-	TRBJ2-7	CASSQRLSGRACEQYF	TGTGCCAGCAGCCAAAGATTGAGCGGGAGGGCCTGCGAGCAGTACTTC
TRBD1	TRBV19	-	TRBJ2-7	CASSIGTGRDEQYF	TGTGCCAGTAGTATTGGGACAGGGAGGGACGAGCAGTACTTC
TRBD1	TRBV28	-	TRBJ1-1	CASSEDRGTEAFF	TGTGCCAGCAGCGAGGACAGGGGCACTGAAGCTTTCTTT
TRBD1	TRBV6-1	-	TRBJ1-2	CASRGDSSNYGYTF	TGTGCCAGCAGGGGGGACAGCTCTAACTATGGCTACACCTTC
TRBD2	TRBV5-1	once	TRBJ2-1	CASSLAAKNEQFF	TGCGCCAGCAGTCTAGCGGCGAAGAATGAGCAGTTCTTC
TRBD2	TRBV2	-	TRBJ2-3	CASSNGRANTDTQYF	TGTGCCAGCAGTAACGGGAGGGCTAACACAGATACGCAGTATTTT
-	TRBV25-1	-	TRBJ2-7	CASSESAAAPTKQYF	TGTGCCAGCAGTGAATCCGCGGCGGCACCTACGAAGCAGTACTTC
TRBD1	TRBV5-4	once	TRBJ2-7	CASTFGTGGIGSGFGYEQYF	TGTGCCAGCACCTTCGGGACAGGGGGCATAGGTAGCGGGTTTGGTTACGAGCAGTACTTC
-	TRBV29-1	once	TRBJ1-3	CSWGPRRKGSGNTIYF	TGCAGCTGGGGCCCTAGACGGAAGGGTTCGGGAAACACCATATATTTT
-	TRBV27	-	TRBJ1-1	CASSLGQGTVYTEAFF	TGTGCCAGCAGTTTGGGGCAGGGTACGGTGTACACTGAAGCTTTCTTT
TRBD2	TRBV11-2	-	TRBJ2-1	CASSLDSSGRAGNEQFF	TGTGCCAGCAGCTTAGATTCTAGCGGGAGGGCCGGGAATGAGCAGTTCTTC
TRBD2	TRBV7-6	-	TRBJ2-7	CASSLVGREGPWREQYF	TGTGCCAGCAGCTTAGTGGGACGGGAGGGCCCATGGCGCGAGCAGTACTTC
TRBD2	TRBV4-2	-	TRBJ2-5	CASSQDLWSYPGGETQYF	TGTGCCAGCAGCCAAGATCTTTGGAGCTACCCGGGGGGAGAGACCCAGTACTTC
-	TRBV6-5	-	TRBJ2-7	CASSPGATEYEQYF	TGTGCCAGCAGCCCTGGGGCTACTGAGTACGAGCAGTACTTC
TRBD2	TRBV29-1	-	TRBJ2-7	CSVGAGEPIRSSYEQYF	TGCAGCGTTGGGGCGGGAGAACCGATACGAAGCTCCTACGAGCAGTACTTC
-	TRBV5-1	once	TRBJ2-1	CASSLDWAGDNEQFF	TGCGCCAGCAGCTTGGATTGGGCAGGTGACAATGAGCAGTTCTTC
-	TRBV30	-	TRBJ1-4	CAWSVEGTGNGEKLFF	TGTGCCTGGAGTGTAGAGGGAACAGGGAATGGTGAAAAACTGTTTTTT
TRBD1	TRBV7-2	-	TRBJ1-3	CASSRDRGGNTIYF	TGTGCCAGCAGCCGGGACAGGGGCGGAAACACCATATATTTT
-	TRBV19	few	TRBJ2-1	CASSPQGKWAYNEQFF	TGTGCCAGTAGTCCTCAGGGGAAGTGGGCCTACAATGAGCAGTTCTTC